The subject of this entry is one T cell receptor beta chain. This sample stems from a study of T cell responses to AZD1222 COVID-19 vaccine. TCRdb's table, derived via immunoSEQ multiplex PCR, lists solely in-frame clones and lacks some. The sample has about 83,000 clones; roughly 86% are singletons. The TCR was taken from an adult in good health. The sequenced sample was peripheral blood, obtained on day 0 of AZD1222 vaccination.

The CDR3 region has the DNA TGCGCCAGCAGCTTGTTTGGCTCTGGAAACACCATATATTTT. This encodes CASSLFGSGNTIYF. The V gene is TRBV5-1, the J gene TRBJ1-3, with D unresolved. Germline V CDR1 and CDR2: SGHRS, YFSETQ. This CDR3 comprises 14 residues. V dropped 1 base and J dropped 0 bases, with 5 bases sitting between them.